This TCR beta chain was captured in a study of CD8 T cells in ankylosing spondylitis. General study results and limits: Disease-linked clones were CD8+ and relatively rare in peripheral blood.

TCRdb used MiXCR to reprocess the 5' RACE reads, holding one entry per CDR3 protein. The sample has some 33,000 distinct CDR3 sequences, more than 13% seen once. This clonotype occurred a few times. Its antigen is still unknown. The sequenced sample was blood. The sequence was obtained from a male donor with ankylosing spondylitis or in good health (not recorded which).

The CDR3 coding sequence is TGTGCCAGCAGCCCGCGGGGAGGGCACGGGGAGCTGTTTTTT. The encoded protein is CASSPRGGHGELFF. The chain links TRBV7-2 to TRBJ2-2, with 7 bases aligning to TRBD2. The germline V gene encodes CDR1 SGHTA and CDR2 FQGNSA. Losses at the gene ends were 5 bases for V and 7 bases for J; bases not matched to a gene: 7. The CDR3 has 14 residues.